Listed here is a single TCR beta chain. Its antigen remains unknown. This sample was taken from a study of OX40 agonist ivuxolimab in advanced cancers. For the study at large: Patient treatment consisted of intravenous ivuxolimab administration every 2 weeks at 0.01 to 10 mg/kg.

Findings of the study overall: Patients with a partial response at 0.1-3.0 mg/kg had among the lowest clonal expansion. Relative to CD4+, CD8+ T cells held more expanded clones on average.

Samples of blood were obtained at baseline, on cycle 4 day 1, and on cycle 7 day 1. Generated by immunoSEQ multiplex PCR, the TCRdb table keeps only in-frame clones and is missing some. The repertoire holds tens of thousands of clones, about 82% seen once, with 3.7% in the top ten. Trimming stripped 0 bases from V and 5 bases from J, with 14 bases between. Per the germline V gene, CDR1 is LNHDA and CDR2 is SQIVND (reference sequence). The CDR3 consists of 16 residues. The chain combines TRBV19 with TRBJ1-5; a possible D gene is TRBD1 (5 bases). Here the sequenced sample was CD4+ or CD8+ T cells sorted from blood, taken in a trial of the OX40 agonist ivuxolimab. This clonotype originated in an adult with an advanced solid tumor such as melanoma, head and neck, liver or kidney cancer. CDR3 protein: CASSIDRFLGDQPQHF. As DNA, the CDR3 is TGTGCCAGTAGTATAGATCGTTTCTTGGGGGATCAGCCCCAGCATTTT.